Listed below are T cell receptor beta chains from one sample, sequenced in a study of control samples from healthy donors and cancer patients. Libraries were prepared by immunoSEQ multiplex PCR; TCRdb keeps only in-frame clonotypes and omits some of them. This sample has 100,000 to 150,000 clones, with about 90% found just once. Sequenced input: blood. These receptors were collected from a woman aged 45-59 years in good health. CDR3s include the opening cysteine and the closing phenylalanine or tryptophan. D genes are given only for firm matches. The listing skips clone size in some rows; elsewhere it reads once, few, many or a size class.

CDR3 length | D gene | J gene | clone size | V gene | CDR3 DNA | CDR3 protein
14 | TRBD1 | TRBJ1-4 | - | TRBV7-8 | TGTGCCAGCAGCCAGGACAGGGTACAAGAAAAACTGTTTTTT | CASSQDRVQEKLFF
18 | TRBD1 | TRBJ1-2 | - | TRBV3-1/TRBV3-2 | TGTGCCAGCAGCCCCACCTGGACAGGGGCGATATCCAACTATGGCTACACCTTC | CASSPTWTGAISNYGYTF
15 | TRBD2 | TRBJ2-2 | - | TRBV2 | TGTGCCAGCAGTGAGCTAGCGGGGGGGAGCGGGGAGCTGTTTTTT | CASSELAGGSGELFF
15 | - | TRBJ2-3 | - | TRBV11-2 | TGTGCCAGCAGCTTGTCCGGGATTAGCACAGATACGCAGTATTTT | CASSLSGISTDTQYF
15 | TRBD1 | TRBJ1-2 | - | TRBV6-5 | TGTGCCAGCAGTTACTCCCACAGGGGGGACTATGGCTACACCTTC | CASSYSHRGDYGYTF
13 | - | TRBJ1-2 | - | TRBV7-9 | TGTGCCAGCAGCTTAGCAGGGGGCTATGGCTACACCTTC | CASSLAGGYGYTF
16 | TRBD1 | TRBJ1-4 | - | TRBV5-1 | TGCGCCAGCAGCTTGCCGACAGGGGCAACTAATGAAAAACTGTTTTTT | CASSLPTGATNEKLFF
13 | - | TRBJ2-7 | - | TRBV28 | TGTGCCAGCAGTGTGGGACAATTCTACGAGCAGTACTTC | CASSVGQFYEQYF
14 | - | TRBJ2-3 | - | TRBV10-3 | TGTGCCATCAGTGAGTCGGACAGCACAGATACGCAGTATTTT | CAISESDSTDTQYF
14 | - | TRBJ2-3 | - | TRBV28 | TGTGCCAGCACCTTAGGAGGCCGCACAGATACGCAGTATTTT | CASTLGGRTDTQYF
13 | - | TRBJ2-3 | - | TRBV19 | TGTGCCAGTAGTACAGGGGCCCCAGATACGCAGTATTTT | CASSTGAPDTQYF
14 | - | TRBJ1-2 | once | TRBV10-1 | TGCGCCAGCAGTCGATCGAGCGACGGGGGTGGCTACACCTTC | CASSRSSDGGGYTF
15 | - | TRBJ2-3 | - | TRBV18 | TGTGCCAGCTCTCAGCTCTGGGGTAGCACAGATACGCAGTATTTT | CASSQLWGSTDTQYF
17 | - | TRBJ1-3 | - | TRBV7-9 | TGTGCCAGCAGCCGTCCTTCGGTTGGGATCTCTGGAAACACCATATATTTT | CASSRPSVGISGNTIYF
15 | - | TRBJ2-3 | once | TRBV3-1/TRBV3-2 | TGTGCCAGCAGCCAAGACGGGGTAAGCACAGATACGCAGTATTTT | CASSQDGVSTDTQYF
19 | - | TRBJ2-7 | - | TRBV7-8 | TGTGCCAGCAGCTTAGTGGCGGCCCAGGGGCTCCGGAGCTCCTACGAGCAGTACTTC | CASSLVAAQGLRSSYEQYF
18 | - | TRBJ2-3 | - | TRBV7-9 | TGTGCCACCCCGGGACAGGCCGGACTAGGAGGCCCGGACGATACGCAGTATTTT | CATPGQAGLGGPDDTQYF
13 | TRBD1 | TRBJ2-1 | - | TRBV28 | TGTGCCAGCAGACTCGGACAGGATTCTGAGCAGTTCTTC | CASRLGQDSEQFF
15 | - | TRBJ1-3 | - | TRBV5-6 | TGTGCCAGCACCTGGGGAGGGATCTCTGGAAACACCATATATTTT | CASTWGGISGNTIYF
15 | - | TRBJ1-5 | - | TRBV19 | TGTGCCAGTAGCCCGATCAGGGTTGGGAATCAGCCCCAGCATTTT | CASSPIRVGNQPQHF
14 | - | TRBJ2-1 | - | TRBV6-6 | TGTGCCAGCAGGGAGGGCAGGGGTGGCAATGAGCAGTTCTTC | CASREGRGGNEQFF
16 | TRBD1 | TRBJ1-4 | - | TRBV6-6 | TGTGCCAGCAGTTACGGGGGACAGGGGAGAAATGAAAAACTGTTTTTT | CASSYGGQGRNEKLFF
15 | - | TRBJ1-1 | - | TRBV5-5 | TGTGCCAGCAGCCAACTTTTACGCGGGAACACTGAAGCTTTCTTT | CASSQLLRGNTEAFF
16 | TRBD1 | TRBJ1-4 | once | TRBV2 | TGTGCCAGCAGTGAGGGGACAGGGGGTGTAAGGGAAAAACTGTTTTTT | CASSEGTGGVREKLFF
14 | - | TRBJ1-2 | - | TRBV2 | TGTGCCAGCAGTGGCCCGGGGGCGAGCTATGGCTACACCTTC | CASSGPGASYGYTF
17 | TRBD1 | TRBJ1-2 | - | TRBV25-1 | TGTGCCAGCAGTGGAAATCAGGGGACAGGGATGATTAATGGCTACACCTTC | CASSGNQGTGMINGYTF
15 | TRBD1 | TRBJ1-1 | - | TRBV5-1 | TGCGCCAGCAGAATAGGGGAGGGGGCCCACACTGAAGCTTTCTTT | CASRIGEGAHTEAFF
15 | - | TRBJ1-4 | - | TRBV28 | TGTGCCAGCAGTTCCAGGACAGCGAGTAATGAAAAACTGTTTTTT | CASSSRTASNEKLFF
17 | TRBD1 | TRBJ2-1 | once | TRBV27 | TGTGCCAGCAGCCCCCTGACCGGGACAGGAGAGCACAATGAGCAGTTCTTC | CASSPLTGTGEHNEQFF
15 | - | TRBJ2-2 | - | TRBV7-8 | TGTGCCAGCAGTTTAACACTAGAGAGGACCGGGGAGCTGTTTTTT | CASSLTLERTGELFF
15 | TRBD1 | TRBJ2-7 | - | TRBV19 | TGTGCCAGTAGTATCGGGCAGGGGGCGACCTACGAGCAGTACTTC | CASSIGQGATYEQYF
14 | - | TRBJ2-3 | - | TRBV6-5 | TGTGCCAGCAGTTCCCGGAGGGGCACAGATACGCAGTATTTT | CASSSRRGTDTQYF
15 | - | TRBJ1-5 | once | TRBV5-1 | TGCGCCAGCAGCTTGCGCGGTGATAGCAATCAGCCCCAGCATTTT | CASSLRGDSNQPQHF
15 | - | TRBJ1-1 | - | TRBV18 | TGTGCCAGCTCACCAAGGAACAGACCGAACACTGAAGCTTTCTTT | CASSPRNRPNTEAFF
14 | - | TRBJ2-1 | - | TRBV28 | TGTGCCAGCAGACTCTTTTACACCGACAATGAGCAGTTCTTC | CASRLFYTDNEQFF
15 | TRBD2 | TRBJ2-7 | - | TRBV28 | TGTGCCAGCAGTTTGATGGCGGGAGGGCCCCTCGAGCAGTACTTC | CASSLMAGGPLEQYF
13 | - | TRBJ1-2 | - | TRBV5-1 | TGCGCCAGCAGCTTGGAGGGTGGCTATGGCTACACCTTC | CASSLEGGYGYTF
15 | TRBD2 | TRBJ2-5 | - | TRBV6-5 | TGTGCCAGCCAGACTAGCGGGGGCCTCCAAGAGACCCAGTACTTC | CASQTSGGLQETQYF
14 | TRBD2 | TRBJ2-1 | - | TRBV9 | TGTGCCAGCGGGAGGGAGAGCTCCTACAATGAGCAGTTCTTC | CASGRESSYNEQFF
13 | - | TRBJ2-7 | - | TRBV11-1 | TGTGCCAGCAGCCACGACAGAACCTACGAGCAGTACTTC | CASSHDRTYEQYF
13 | - | TRBJ1-1 | - | TRBV27 | TGTGCCAGCAGTTTAACGGGTACGAATTCCGCTTTCTTT | CASSLTGTNSAFF
17 | - | TRBJ2-1 | - | TRBV5-1 | TGCGCCAGCAGCCCCTCCCTGACGGGACGGAACTACAATGAGCAGTTCTTC | CASSPSLTGRNYNEQFF
14 | - | TRBJ2-7 | - | TRBV11-2 | TGTGCCAGCAGCTCCCTCCAGTTTTCCTACGAGCAGTACTTC | CASSSLQFSYEQYF
17 | - | TRBJ1-1 | - | TRBV10-3 | TGTGCCATCAGTGTGACAGGCCGTTTAACCTCGAACACTGAAGCTTTCTTT | CAISVTGRLTSNTEAFF
13 | - | TRBJ2-7 | - | TRBV5-1 | TGCGCCAGCAGCTTGTTACCGTTCAGCGAGCAGTACTTC | CASSLLPFSEQYF
15 | - | TRBJ1-2 | - | TRBV7-2 | TGTGCCAGCAGCTTAGTAGTCGCGGGAATAAATGGCTACACCTTC | CASSLVVAGINGYTF
14 | - | TRBJ1-2 | - | TRBV7-9 | TGTGCCAGCAGCCCACCGACAGGATCCCTTGGCTACACCTTC | CASSPPTGSLGYTF
13 | - | TRBJ1-2 | - | TRBV6-1 | TGTGCCAGCAGTGAAACCCCGTCTGGTGGCTACACCTTC | CASSETPSGGYTF
16 | TRBD2 | TRBJ2-1 | few | TRBV10-3 | TGTGCCATCAGTTTCCCCGGGACTAGAAGTCCCAATGAGCAGTTCTTC | CAISFPGTRSPNEQFF
15 | - | TRBJ2-3 | - | TRBV7-9 | TGTGCCAGCAGCCCGGGGCGGGGGCCCACAGATACGCAGTATTTT | CASSPGRGPTDTQYF
14 | TRBD1 | TRBJ1-6 | - | TRBV19 | TGTGCCAGTAGTATTGGGACAGGTCGATCACCCCTCCACTTT | CASSIGTGRSPLHF
16 | - | TRBJ2-6 | - | TRBV19 | TGTGCCAGTAGTGAAGAGTCAGGGCCTGGGGCCAACGTCCTGACTTTC | CASSEESGPGANVLTF